This TCR beta chain originates from a study of T-cell reconstitution after alpha-beta-depleted transplantation in children (dated by TCRdb to 2016 to 2018). Study-level background: Using TCR repertoire profiling, the study quantitatively followed how T-cell immune reconstitution unfolded in children after TCRalphabeta/CD19-depleted allogeneic hematopoietic cell transplantation.

Library creation used PCR. Reads for this sample came from an Illumina HiSeq 2500. TCR libraries were prepared with molecular barcoding, using unique molecular identifiers to normalize TCRbeta repertoire quantification. In TCRdb, the public reads were trimmed at Q25 with fastp and aligned with MiXCR, with productive beta chains retained. Each record represents a unique CDR3 protein, reported with the most common genes and DNA among its rows. For this sample there are approximately 250,000 distinct CDR3 sequences; around 8.9% appear just once. The ten most abundant clones make up about 4.8% of the sample. The CDR3 runs 14 amino acids, cysteine and phenylalanine included. Only the CDR3 region is kept as DNA, spanning 42 bases read in frame from base 1. Relative to germline, V is missing 6 bases and J is missing 6 bases, with 6 bases of the junction outside any gene match. CDR1 MNHEY and CDR2 SVGAGI were looked up in the germline V gene.

This clonotype occurred many times. Its binding antigen is unknown. The sample holds no much larger clone one base away, and base qualities are not on file. The source was PBMCs from the stem cell graft donor, collected from the stem cell graft. This sequence was found in a human donor who donated a stem cell graft to a child with SCID. The chain uses TRBV6-5 and TRBJ1-5; 9 junctional bases match TRBD1. The DNA sequence is TGTGCCAGCAGGATGGGACAGGGCGGTCAGCCCCAGCATTTT. The translation is CASRMGQGGQPQHF.